Each of the 26 T cell receptor beta chains below was sequenced from the same sample in a study of cytomegalovirus exposure and HLA in healthy donors. In the PCR, 60 Vbeta and 13 Jbeta primers were used. Profiled with immunoSEQ multiplex PCR; TCRdb holds only in-frame clones, not every one. Found here are some 83,000 clones; the top ten clones hold approximately 1.1%. Source material: PBMCs. These receptors were taken from a woman under 40 in good health and CMV-seronegative.

The CDR3 DNA sequence: TGTGCCAGCAGCTTCTACCCCAGGGGGTCCTACGAGCAGTACTTC. Translation gives CASSFYPRGSYEQYF. J is TRBJ2-7 and V is TRBV5-4; 7 bases agree with TRBD1. There are 15 residues in the CDR3. CDR1 SGHNT and CDR2 YYREEE come from the germline V gene (reference sequence). Unmatched junction bases numbered 6, after V lost 2 bases and J lost 1 base.

CDR3 sequence: CASSLDRGYTEAFF. The CDR3 DNA is TGCGCCAGCAGCTTGGACAGGGGTTACACTGAAGCTTTCTTT. The chain carries TRBV5-1 and TRBJ1-1; 7 bases fit TRBD1. CDR3 length equals 14 residues. V lost 0 bases, J lost 3 bases, and 2 bases stayed unmatched. The germline CDR1 and CDR2 sequences are SGHRS and YFSETQ. Together with reference TRBV5-1 and TRBJ1-1, the CDR3 gives the full variable domain: KAGVTQTPRYLIKTRGQQVTLSCSPISGHRSVSWYQQTPGQGLQFLFEYFSETQRNKGNFPGRFSGRQFSNSRSEMNVSTLELGDSALYLCASSLDRGYTEAFFGQGTRLTVV.

The rearrangement uses TRBV5-6 and TRBJ1-1; maybe TRBD1 (5 bases). Germline V lookup: CDR1 SGHDT, CDR2 YYEEEE. The CDR3 loop spans 16 amino acids. V was clipped by 1 base and J by 1 base, with 14 bases between them. The CDR3 DNA reads as TGTGCCAGCAGCTTGTACGAGACAAGGGGGAACACTGAAGCTTTCTTT. Protein sequence: CASSLYETRGNTEAFF. The variable domain in full, completed from reference TRBV5-6 and TRBJ1-1, reads DAGVTQSPTHLIKTRGQQVTLRCSPKSGHDTVSWYQQALGQGPQFIFQYYEEEERQRGNFPDRFSGHQFPNYSSELNVNALLLGDSALYLCASSLYETRGNTEAFFGQGTRLTVV.

This rearrangement joins TRBV30 to TRBJ2-1; 9 bases fit TRBD1. V was pared by 2 bases and J by 7 bases, with 6 bases of the junction left unmatched. Germline V gives CDR1 GTSNPN, CDR2 SVGIG (reference sequence). The CDR3 covers 14 residues. The CDR3 DNA is TGTGCCTGGAGTACCGGGACAGGGATTAATGAGCAGTTCTTC. Encoded protein: CAWSTGTGINEQFF.

This sequence joins TRBV27 and TRBJ2-7; D may be TRBD1 (6 bases). CDR3 length equals 14 residues. Per germline, CDR1 MNHEY and CDR2 SMNVEV (reference sequence). V was trimmed by 6 bases and J by 6 bases, leaving 18 bases between them. In nucleotides, the CDR3 is TGTGCCAGCAGCGCGATGATGGGACAAGCCGAGCAGTACTTC. As protein: CASSAMMGQAEQYF.

The chain recombines TRBV6-6 with TRBJ1-2, with 10 nucleotides matching TRBD1. CDR3 length equals 15 residues. Trimming took 3 bases from V and 2 from J; bases not matched to a gene: 3. CDR1 MNHNY and CDR2 SVGAGI come from the germline V gene (reference sequence). The CDR3 protein is CASSYSGQGNYGYTF. The DNA of the CDR3 is TGTGCCAGCAGTTATTCGGGACAGGGGAACTATGGCTACACCTTC.

This sequence joins TRBV30 and TRBJ1-4; D unresolved. Per germline, CDR1 GTSNPN and CDR2 SVGIG (reference sequence). Trimming removed 3 bases at V and 5 bases at J, with 7 bases between. This CDR3 region has 12 residues. The CDR3 loop is CAWSSRNEKLFF. The CDR3 DNA reads as TGTGCCTGGAGCAGCAGGAATGAAAAACTGTTTTTT.

The chain uses TRBV7-2 and TRBJ1-4; D is perhaps TRBD1 (6 bases). The CDR3 consists of 16 residues. V was trimmed by 1 base and J by 7 bases, leaving 16 bases between them. Germline loops: CDR1 SGHTA, CDR2 FQGNSA. In DNA, the CDR3 is TGTGCCAGCAGCTTAGGTCAGGGGATAAGGGGTGAAAAACTGTTTTTT. It specifies CASSLGQGIRGEKLFF. The full variable domain, in which reference TRBV7-2 and TRBJ1-4 provide the parts outside the CDR3, is GAGVSQSPSNKVTEKGKDVELRCDPISGHTALYWYRQSLGQGLEFLIYFQGNSAPDKSGLPSDRFSAERTGGSVSTLTIQRTQQEDSAVYLCASSLGQGIRGEKLFFGSGTQLSVL.

The rearrangement links TRBV5-1 to TRBJ1-1, with D tentatively TRBD1 (6 bases). Trimming removed 0 bases at V and 0 bases at J, with 18 bases between. The CDR3 is made up of 18 amino acids. Germline V gene lookup returns CDR1 SGHRS and CDR2 YFSETQ. CDR3 coding DNA: TGCGCCAGCAGCTTGGCGGATAGGGGACACCTAGTGAACACTGAAGCTTTCTTT. Translated, it gives CASSLADRGHLVNTEAFF.

The chain employs TRBV10-1 and TRBJ1-2; tentative D call: TRBD1 (5 bases). The CDR3 length is 13 residues. From germline, CDR1 is WNHNN and CDR2 SYGVQD (reference sequence). The ends were cut back, 6 bases at V and 2 bases at J, with 10 bases in the middle. CDR3 sequence: CASSRQTNYGYTF. Here the CDR3 DNA reads TGCGCCAGCAGCCGACAGACAAACTATGGCTACACCTTC.

The rearrangement joins TRBV2 to TRBJ2-7; 11 bases align to TRBD2. Trimming removed 4 bases from V and 0 bases from J; junction bases left unmatched: 2. CDR3 size: 15 residues. Germline V lookup: CDR1 SNHLY, CDR2 FYNNEI. CDR3 coding DNA: TGTGCCAGCAGTGGTGGACTAGCGGGCTCCTACGAGCAGTACTTC. The encoded protein is CASSGGLAGSYEQYF.

V usage is TRBV29-1 and J usage is TRBJ1-2; TRBD1 is a possible D gene (5 bases). Trimming took 5 bases from V and 2 from J, leaving 9 bases between them. Germline CDR1 reads SQVTM; CDR2 reads ANQGSEA. This CDR3 is built from 12 residues. The CDR3 DNA follows: TGCAGCGTTAGGAGGGGCAACTATGGCTACACCTTC. It specifies CSVRRGNYGYTF.

The chain uses TRBV19 and TRBJ1-6; D might be TRBD1 (6 bases). The germline V and J ends were trimmed by 5 bases and 5 bases, with 13 bases remaining between them. The CDR3 loop spans 15 amino acids. CDR1 is LNHDA and CDR2 is SQIVND in the germline V gene (reference sequence). The CDR3 loop is CASSVVPGDNSPLHF. The CDR3 bases are TGTGCCAGTAGTGTTGTGCCAGGGGATAATTCACCCCTCCACTTT.

This chain links TRBV6-1 with TRBJ2-5, with D tentatively TRBD2 (6 bases). Trimming pared 3 bases from V and 5 bases from J, leaving 13 bases between. The germline gives CDR1 MNHNS, CDR2 SASEGT. CDR3 length equals 14 residues. The CDR3 here is CASSDGAGWETQYF. The CDR3 DNA sequence: TGTGCCAGCAGTGACGGGGCGGGGTGGGAGACCCAGTACTTC.

This chain joins TRBV4-1 and TRBJ1-1; 7 bases agree with TRBD1. CDR1 and CDR2 (germline): MGHRA, YSYEKL. The CDR3 is made up of 16 amino acids. J was trimmed by 4 bases and V by 1 base; bases with no gene match: 9. CDR3 DNA: TGCGCCAGCAGCCAAGGACGACAGGGACGTGTCACTGAAGCTTTCTTT. Translating it yields CASSQGRQGRVTEAFF.

The V and J genes are TRBV6-5 and TRBJ1-4, with a possible D match to TRBD1 (6 bases). Trimming took off 2 bases at V and 8 bases at J, with 9 bases between the two ends. CDR1 and CDR2 from the germline V gene are MNHEY and SVGAGI. This CDR3 comprises 13 residues. The CDR3 region is CASSYATGEKLFF. CDR3 nucleotides: TGTGCCAGCAGTTACGCGACAGGAGAAAAACTGTTTTTT.

The gene calls are TRBV7-2 and TRBJ1-1; no firm D call. The V gene's germline CDR1 is SGHTA and CDR2 FQGNSA. The length of the CDR3 is 14 residues. V was clipped by 7 bases and J by 1 base, with 13 bases between them. CDR3 coding DNA: TGTGCCAGCACCCTATACCGGAGGAACACTGAAGCTTTCTTT. This translates into CASTLYRRNTEAFF. The full variable domain, rest sourced from reference TRBV7-2 and TRBJ1-1, is GAGVSQSPSNKVTEKGKDVELRCDPISGHTALYWYRQSLGQGLEFLIYFQGNSAPDKSGLPSDRFSAERTGGSVSTLTIQRTQQEDSAVYLCASTLYRRNTEAFFGQGTRLTVV.

The gene calls are TRBV19 and TRBJ1-2; 8 bases fit TRBD1. Trimming cost V 3 bases and J 2 bases; bases outside gene matches: 8. Germline V gene lookup returns CDR1 LNHDA and CDR2 SQIVND (reference sequence). This CDR3 spans 16 amino acids. The CDR3 nucleotides read TGTGCCAGTAGTATTCCCCAGAGACAGGGGAACTATGGCTACACCTTC. Amino acid sequence: CASSIPQRQGNYGYTF. Complete variable domain (other parts from reference TRBV19 and TRBJ1-2): DGGITQSPKYLFRKEGQNVTLSCEQNLNHDAMYWYRQDPGQGLRLIYYSQIVNDFQKGDIAEGYSVSREKKESFPLTVTSAQKNPTAFYLCASSIPQRQGNYGYTFGSGTRLTVV.

On this clone itself: In the same sample, other DNA sequences code for this CDR3. The gene calls are TRBV5-1 and TRBJ1-2; 10 bases are a match to TRBD1. Germline loops: CDR1 SGHRS, CDR2 YFSETQ. The V gene end was trimmed by 4 bases and the J gene end by 5 bases; junction bases not matched to a gene: 2. This CDR3 is 13 amino acids long. CDR3 DNA: TGCGCCAGCAGCCCGGGACAGGGGTATGGCTACACCTTC. Protein product: CASSPGQGYGYTF. Full variable domain (missing parts from reference TRBV5-1 and TRBJ1-2): KAGVTQTPRYLIKTRGQQVTLSCSPISGHRSVSWYQQTPGQGLQFLFEYFSETQRNKGNFPGRFSGRQFSNSRSEMNVSTLELGDSALYLCASSPGQGYGYTFGSGTRLTVV.

This chain links TRBV30 with TRBJ2-1; 11 bases are a match to TRBD2. V shed 2 bases, J shed 6 bases, and the junction held 3 bases outside the gene matches. CDR1 and CDR2 (germline): GTSNPN, SVGIG (reference sequence). CDR3 size: 14 residues. The CDR3 region is CAWSSSGGPNEQFF. The CDR3 DNA follows: TGTGCCTGGAGTTCTAGCGGGGGGCCCAATGAGCAGTTCTTC.

The CDR3, as DNA: TGTGCCAGCAGCCAAGCCGCAGGTTCGGAGACCCAGTACTTC. Its protein product is CASSQAAGSETQYF. The V call is TRBV9, the J call TRBJ2-5; no clear D gene. Trimming left V 4 bases short and J 5 bases short, with 15 bases between. The CDR3 has 14 amino acids. Per germline, CDR1 SGDLS and CDR2 YYNGEE.

V and J are TRBV7-9 and TRBJ2-7; maybe TRBD1 (5 bases). CDR1 SEHNR and CDR2 FQNEAQ come from the germline V gene (reference sequence). Trimming cost V 1 base and J 12 bases, with 16 bases left between them. The CDR3 is made up of 13 amino acids. The CDR3 DNA reads as TGTGCCAGCAGCTTAGGGCCCGTTGGGGCTCCGTACTTC. Translation gives CASSLGPVGAPYF.

The V and J genes are TRBV18 and TRBJ1-3; D may be TRBD1 (5 bases). CDR1 and CDR2 from the germline V gene are KGHSH and LQKENI. V lost 5 bases and J lost 1, with 15 bases in between. There are 16 residues in the CDR3. CDR3 nucleotides: TGTGCCAGCTCATTGTCTTCGGGGGGATCTGGAAACACCATATATTTT. This encodes CASSLSSGGSGNTIYF.

This chain links TRBV30 with TRBJ1-1; no firm D call. Trimming removed 3 bases from V and 0 bases from J, with 8 bases in between. The CDR3 contains 13 residues. CDR1 and CDR2 (germline): GTSNPN, SVGIG (reference sequence). CDR3 nucleotide sequence: TGTGCCTGGAGCGAGGGAATGAACACTGAAGCTTTCTTT. The encoded protein is CAWSEGMNTEAFF.

V is TRBV30 and J is TRBJ2-1; 7 bases match TRBD1. Germline assignment: CDR1 GTSNPN and CDR2 SVGIG (reference sequence). The J segment lost 9 bases and the V segment lost 1 base, leaving 3 bases of the junction unmatched. The CDR3 sequence is 12 residues long. The DNA for the CDR3 is TGTGCCTGGAGTGAAGGGGGCGTTGAGCAGTTCTTC. Encoded protein: CAWSEGGVEQFF.

In DNA, the CDR3 is TGTGCCAGCAGTGGACAGGGTGGCAATCAGCCCCAGCATTTT. Encoded protein: CASSGQGGNQPQHF. V is TRBV2 and J is TRBJ1-5; 7 bases are a match to TRBD1. Trimming cost V 4 bases and J 2 bases; bases outside gene matches: 2. The CDR3 is 14 amino acids. Germline V lookup: CDR1 SNHLY, CDR2 FYNNEI.